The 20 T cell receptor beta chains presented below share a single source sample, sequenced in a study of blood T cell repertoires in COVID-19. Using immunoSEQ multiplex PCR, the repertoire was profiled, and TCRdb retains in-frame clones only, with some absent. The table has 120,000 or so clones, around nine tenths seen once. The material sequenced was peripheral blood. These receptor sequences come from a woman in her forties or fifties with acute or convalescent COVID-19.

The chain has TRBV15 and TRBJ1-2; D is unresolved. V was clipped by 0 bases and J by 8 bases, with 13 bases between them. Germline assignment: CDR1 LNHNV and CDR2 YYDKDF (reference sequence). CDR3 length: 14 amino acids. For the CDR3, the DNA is TGTGCCACCAGCAGAGATCTACAGAGGGAGGGCTACACCTTC. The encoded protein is CATSRDLQREGYTF. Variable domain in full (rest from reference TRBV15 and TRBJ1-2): DAMVIQNPRYQVTQFGKPVTLSCSQTLNHNVMYWYQQKSSQAPKLLFHYYDKDFNNEADTPDNFQSRRPNTSFCFLDIRSPGLGDTAMYLCATSRDLQREGYTFGSGTRLTVV.

CDR3 coding DNA: TGTGCCAGCTCACCAGAGGGGGCAGCCAAAAACATTCAGTACTTC. It is translated as CASSPEGAAKNIQYF. The J gene is TRBJ2-4, the V gene TRBV18, with 7 nucleotides matching TRBD1. CDR1 KGHSH and CDR2 LQKENI come from the germline V gene. The length of the CDR3 is 15 residues. V trimming: 2 bases; J trimming: 0 bases; junction bases outside the gene matches: 1.

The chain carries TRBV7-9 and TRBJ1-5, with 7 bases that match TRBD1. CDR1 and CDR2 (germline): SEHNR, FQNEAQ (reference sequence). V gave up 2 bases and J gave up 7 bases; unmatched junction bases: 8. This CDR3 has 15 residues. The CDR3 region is CASSLSTGRSQPQHF. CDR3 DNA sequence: TGTGCCAGCAGCTTATCGACAGGGAGGAGCCAGCCCCAGCATTTT.

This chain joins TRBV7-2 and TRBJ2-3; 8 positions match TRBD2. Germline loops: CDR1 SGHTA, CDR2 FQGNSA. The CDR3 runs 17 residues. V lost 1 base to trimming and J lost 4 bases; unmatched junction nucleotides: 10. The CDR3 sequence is CASSLEGLAPRPDTQYF. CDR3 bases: TGTGCCAGCAGCTTAGAAGGACTAGCCCCCCGGCCAGATACGCAGTATTTT. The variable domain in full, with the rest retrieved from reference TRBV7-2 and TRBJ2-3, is GAGVSQSPSNKVTEKGKDVELRCDPISGHTALYWYRQSLGQGLEFLIYFQGNSAPDKSGLPSDRFSAERTGGSVSTLTIQRTQQEDSAVYLCASSLEGLAPRPDTQYFGPGTRLTVL.

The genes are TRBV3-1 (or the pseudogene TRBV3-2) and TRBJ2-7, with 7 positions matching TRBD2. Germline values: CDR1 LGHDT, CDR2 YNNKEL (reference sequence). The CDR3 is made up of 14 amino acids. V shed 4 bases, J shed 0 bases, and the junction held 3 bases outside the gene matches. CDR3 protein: CASSRGGSSYEQYF. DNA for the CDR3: TGTGCCAGCAGCCGTGGCGGGAGCTCCTACGAGCAGTACTTC.

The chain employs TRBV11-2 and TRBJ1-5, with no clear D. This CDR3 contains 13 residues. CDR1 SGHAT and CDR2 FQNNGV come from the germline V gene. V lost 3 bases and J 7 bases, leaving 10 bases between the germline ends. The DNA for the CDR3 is TGTGCCAGCAGCTTGCTTGCGGGGCAGCCCCAGCATTTT. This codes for CASSLLAGQPQHF.

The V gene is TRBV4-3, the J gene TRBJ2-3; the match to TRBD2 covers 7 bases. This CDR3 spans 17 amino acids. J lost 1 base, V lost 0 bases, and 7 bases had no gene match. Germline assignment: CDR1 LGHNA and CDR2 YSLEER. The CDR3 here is CASSQERLAEGTDTQYF. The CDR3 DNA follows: TGCGCCAGCAGCCAAGAGCGGCTAGCGGAAGGCACAGATACGCAGTATTTT.

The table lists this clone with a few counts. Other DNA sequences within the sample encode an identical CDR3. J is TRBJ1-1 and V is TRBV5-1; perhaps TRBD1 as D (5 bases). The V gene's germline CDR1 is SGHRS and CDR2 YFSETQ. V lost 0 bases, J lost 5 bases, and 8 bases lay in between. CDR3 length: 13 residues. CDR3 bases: TGCGCCAGCAGCTTGGCGGGGGAGACTGAAGCTTTCTTT. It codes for CASSLAGETEAFF.

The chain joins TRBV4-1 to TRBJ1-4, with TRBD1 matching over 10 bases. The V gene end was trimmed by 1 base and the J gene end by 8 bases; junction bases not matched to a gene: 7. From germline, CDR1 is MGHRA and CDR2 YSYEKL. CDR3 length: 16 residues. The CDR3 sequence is CASSQAGQGMREKLFF. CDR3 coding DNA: TGCGCCAGCAGCCAAGCGGGACAGGGGATGAGGGAAAAACTGTTTTTT.

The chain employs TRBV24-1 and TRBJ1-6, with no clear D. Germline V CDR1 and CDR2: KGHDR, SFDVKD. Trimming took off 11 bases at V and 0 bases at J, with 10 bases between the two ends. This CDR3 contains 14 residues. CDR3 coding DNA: TGTGCCATTCAGGATGACTCCTATAATTCACCCCTCCACTTT. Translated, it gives CAIQDDSYNSPLHF.

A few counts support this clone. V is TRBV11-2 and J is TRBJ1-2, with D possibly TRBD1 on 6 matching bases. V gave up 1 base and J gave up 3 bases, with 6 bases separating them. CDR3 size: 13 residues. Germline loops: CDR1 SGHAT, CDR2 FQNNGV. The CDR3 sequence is CASSLAGDYGYTF. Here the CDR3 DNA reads TGTGCCAGCAGCTTAGCAGGGGACTATGGCTACACCTTC.

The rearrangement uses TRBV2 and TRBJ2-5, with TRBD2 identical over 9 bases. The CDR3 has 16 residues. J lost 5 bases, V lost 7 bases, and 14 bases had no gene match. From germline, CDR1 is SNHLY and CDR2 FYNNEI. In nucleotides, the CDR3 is TGTGCCAGCAACGGGGCGGGAGGGCCTGTCGAGGAGACCCAGTACTTC. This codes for CASNGAGGPVEETQYF.

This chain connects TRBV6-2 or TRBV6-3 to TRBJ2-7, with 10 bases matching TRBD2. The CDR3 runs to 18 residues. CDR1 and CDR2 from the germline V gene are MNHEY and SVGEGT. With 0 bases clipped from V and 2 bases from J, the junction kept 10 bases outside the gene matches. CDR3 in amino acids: CASSYSASGGPITYEQYF. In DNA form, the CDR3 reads TGTGCCAGCAGTTACTCTGCTAGCGGGGGACCCATCACCTACGAGCAGTACTTC.

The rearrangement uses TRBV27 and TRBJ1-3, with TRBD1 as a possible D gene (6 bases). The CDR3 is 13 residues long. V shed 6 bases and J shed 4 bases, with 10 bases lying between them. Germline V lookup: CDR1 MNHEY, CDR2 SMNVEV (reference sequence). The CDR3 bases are TGTGCCAGCAGCGGGGGGGCCGGAAACACCATATATTTT. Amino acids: CASSGGAGNTIYF.

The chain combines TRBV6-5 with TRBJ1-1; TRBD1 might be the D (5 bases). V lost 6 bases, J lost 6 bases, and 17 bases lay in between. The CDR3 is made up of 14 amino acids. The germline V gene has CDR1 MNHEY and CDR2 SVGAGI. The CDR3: CASRDIVWGAEAFF. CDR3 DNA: TGTGCCAGCAGGGATATAGTGTGGGGGGCTGAAGCTTTCTTT.

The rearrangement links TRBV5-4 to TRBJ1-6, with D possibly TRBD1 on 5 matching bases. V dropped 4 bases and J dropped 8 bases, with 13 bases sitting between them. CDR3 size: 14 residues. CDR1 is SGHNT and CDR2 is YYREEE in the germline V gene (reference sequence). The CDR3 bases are TGTGCCAGCAGCCGGGACTTGGGCGATTCACCCCTCCACTTT. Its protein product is CASSRDLGDSPLHF.

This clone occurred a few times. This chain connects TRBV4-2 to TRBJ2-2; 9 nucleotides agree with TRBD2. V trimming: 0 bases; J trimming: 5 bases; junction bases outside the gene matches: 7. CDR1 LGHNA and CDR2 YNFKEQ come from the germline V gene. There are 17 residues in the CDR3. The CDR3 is CASSQDGIAGVTGELFF. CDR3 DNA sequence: TGTGCCAGCAGCCAAGATGGGATAGCGGGAGTAACCGGGGAGCTGTTTTTT.

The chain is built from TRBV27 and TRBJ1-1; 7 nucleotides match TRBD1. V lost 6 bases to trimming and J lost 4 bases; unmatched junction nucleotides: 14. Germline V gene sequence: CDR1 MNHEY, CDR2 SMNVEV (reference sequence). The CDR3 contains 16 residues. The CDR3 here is CASRRFTRGLGTEAFF. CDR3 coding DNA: TGTGCCAGCAGAAGATTTACTAGGGGGCTAGGCACTGAAGCTTTCTTT.

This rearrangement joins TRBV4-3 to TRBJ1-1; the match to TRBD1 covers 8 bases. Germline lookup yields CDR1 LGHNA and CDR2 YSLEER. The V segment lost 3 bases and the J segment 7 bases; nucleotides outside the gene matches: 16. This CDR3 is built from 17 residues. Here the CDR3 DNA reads TGCGCCAGCAGCCAGATGACAGGGGCCCTGTCGGGTGGTGAAGCTTTCTTT. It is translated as CASSQMTGALSGGEAFF.

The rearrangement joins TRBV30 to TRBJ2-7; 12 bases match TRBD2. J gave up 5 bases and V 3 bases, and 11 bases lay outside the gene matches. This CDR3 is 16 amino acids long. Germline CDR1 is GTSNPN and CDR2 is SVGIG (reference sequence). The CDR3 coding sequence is TGTGCCTGGAGCCCTCTTTCGACTAGCGGGAGCCACGAGCAGTACTTC. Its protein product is CAWSPLSTSGSHEQYF.